This TCR beta chain was profiled in a study of vaccination effects on CD4 cells after COVID-19. Study summary: Convalescent patient samples, from a couple of individuals, date to 16 days and one week before vaccination.

The ViraFEST assay expanded antigen-specific CD4+ T cells with viral peptide pools before sequencing. Cells that had been cultured for roughly 9 days were the source of isolated CD4+ T cells. The person acquired a PCR-confirmed SARS-CoV-2 infection between March and December 2020. Study-level points and caveats: By a late point after vaccination, infection- and vaccine-induced clones had shrunk markedly through clonal contraction. Convalescent patients were scarce, and early post-infection timepoints were absent.

Remarks on this clone: What it binds is unknown.

Germline CDR1 reads MNHNS; CDR2 reads SASEGT. The J segment lost 15 bases and the V segment lost 3 bases, leaving 11 bases of the junction unmatched. The CDR3 is made up of 13 amino acids. Sequencing used immunoSEQ multiplex PCR; TCRdb keeps in-frame clones, though not all of them. The data show tens of thousands of clones, 75% to 85% seen once. This specimen consisted of CD4+ T cells from PBMCs cultured with a peptide pool, obtained before COVID-19 vaccination. The TCR was taken from a human donor who had a prior SARS-CoV-2 infection. V usage is TRBV6-1 and J usage is TRBJ2-1; 7 bases fit TRBD1. CDR3 amino acids: CASSDRGQSSPFF. CDR3 coding DNA: TGTGCCAGCAGTGATCGGGGACAGTCAAGTCCGTTCTTC.